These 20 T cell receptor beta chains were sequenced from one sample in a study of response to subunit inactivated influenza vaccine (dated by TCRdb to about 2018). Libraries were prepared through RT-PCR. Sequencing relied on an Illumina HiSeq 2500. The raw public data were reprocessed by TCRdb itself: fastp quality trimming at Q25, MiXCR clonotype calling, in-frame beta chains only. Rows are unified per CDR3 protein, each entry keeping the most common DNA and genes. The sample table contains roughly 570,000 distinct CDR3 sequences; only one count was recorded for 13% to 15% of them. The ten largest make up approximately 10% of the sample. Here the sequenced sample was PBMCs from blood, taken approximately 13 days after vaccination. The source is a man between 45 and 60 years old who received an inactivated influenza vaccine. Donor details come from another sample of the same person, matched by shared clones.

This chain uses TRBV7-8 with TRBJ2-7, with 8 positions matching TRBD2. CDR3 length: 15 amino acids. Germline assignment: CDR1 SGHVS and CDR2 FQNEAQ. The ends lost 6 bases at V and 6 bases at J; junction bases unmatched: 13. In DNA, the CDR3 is TGTGCCAGCAGACCAGCGGGAGCAGGTTGGAGCGAGCAGTACTTC. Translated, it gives CASRPAGAGWSEQYF.

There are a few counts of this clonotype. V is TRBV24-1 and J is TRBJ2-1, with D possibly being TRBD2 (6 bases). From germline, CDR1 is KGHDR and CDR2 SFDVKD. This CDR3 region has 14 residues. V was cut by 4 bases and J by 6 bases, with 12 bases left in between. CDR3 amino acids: CATSEEGRLNEQFF. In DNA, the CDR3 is TGTGCCACCAGTGAGGAGGGACGGCTCAATGAGCAGTTCTTC.

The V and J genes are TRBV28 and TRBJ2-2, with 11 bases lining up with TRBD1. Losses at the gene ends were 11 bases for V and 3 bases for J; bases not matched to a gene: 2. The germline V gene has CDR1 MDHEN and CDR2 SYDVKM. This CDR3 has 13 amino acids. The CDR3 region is CAGGQGDTGELFF. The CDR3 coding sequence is TGTGCCGGGGGACAGGGGGACACCGGGGAGCTGTTTTTT.

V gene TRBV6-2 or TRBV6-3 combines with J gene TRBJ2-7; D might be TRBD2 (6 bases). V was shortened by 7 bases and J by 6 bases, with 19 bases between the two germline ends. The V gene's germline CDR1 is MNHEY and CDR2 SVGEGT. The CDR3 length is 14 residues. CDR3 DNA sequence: TGTGCCAGCAACGGGGGACGAACCAGCGGCGAGCAGTACTTC. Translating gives CASNGGRTSGEQYF.

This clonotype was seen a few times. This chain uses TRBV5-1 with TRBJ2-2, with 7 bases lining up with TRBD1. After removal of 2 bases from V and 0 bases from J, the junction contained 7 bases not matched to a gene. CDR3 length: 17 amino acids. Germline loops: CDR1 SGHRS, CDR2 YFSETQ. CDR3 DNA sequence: TGCGCCAGCAGCTTCCAGGGGCAGGGGGCGAACACCGGGGAGCTGTTTTTT. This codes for CASSFQGQGANTGELFF.

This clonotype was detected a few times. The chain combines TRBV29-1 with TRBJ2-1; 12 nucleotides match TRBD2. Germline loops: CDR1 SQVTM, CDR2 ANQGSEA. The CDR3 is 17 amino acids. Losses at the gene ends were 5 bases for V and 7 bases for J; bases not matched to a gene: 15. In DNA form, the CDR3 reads TGCAGCGTTATAAATTTTGTAAGACTAGCGGGAGATAATGAGCAGTTCTTC. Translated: CSVINFVRLAGDNEQFF.

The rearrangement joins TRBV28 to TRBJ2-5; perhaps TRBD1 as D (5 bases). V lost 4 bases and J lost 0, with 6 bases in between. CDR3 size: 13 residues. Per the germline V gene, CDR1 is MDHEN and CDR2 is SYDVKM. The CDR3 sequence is CASSWGYQETQYF. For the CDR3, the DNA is TGTGCCAGCAGTTGGGGCTACCAAGAGACCCAGTACTTC. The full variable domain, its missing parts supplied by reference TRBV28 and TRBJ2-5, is DVKVTQSSRYLVKRTGEKVFLECVQDMDHENMFWYRQDPGLGLRLIYFSYDVKMKEKGDIPEGYSVSREKKERFSLILESASTNQTSMYLCASSWGYQETQYFGPGTRLLVL.

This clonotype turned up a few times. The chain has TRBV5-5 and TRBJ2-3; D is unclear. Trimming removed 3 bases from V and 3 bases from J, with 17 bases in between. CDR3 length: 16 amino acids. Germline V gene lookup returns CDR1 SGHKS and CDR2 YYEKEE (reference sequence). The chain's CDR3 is CASSSDWAPQTDTQYF. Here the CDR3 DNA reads TGTGCCAGCAGCTCCGACTGGGCTCCCCAAACAGATACGCAGTATTTT.

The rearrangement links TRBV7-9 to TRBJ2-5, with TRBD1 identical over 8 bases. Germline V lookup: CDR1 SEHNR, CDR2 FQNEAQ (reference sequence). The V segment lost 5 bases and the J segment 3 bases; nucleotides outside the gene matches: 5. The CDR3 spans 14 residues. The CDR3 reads CASSPRTGKETQYF. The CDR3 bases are TGTGCCAGCAGCCCCAGGACAGGGAAAGAGACCCAGTACTTC. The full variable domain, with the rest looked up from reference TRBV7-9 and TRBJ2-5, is DTGVSQNPRHKITKRGQNVTFRCDPISEHNRLYWYRQTLGQGPEFLTYFQNEAQLEKSRLLSDRFSAERPKGSFSTLEIQRTEQGDSAMYLCASSPRTGKETQYFGPGTRLLVL.

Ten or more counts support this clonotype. CDR3 sequence reads: CAISEDATNYGYTF. In nucleotides, the CDR3 is TGTGCCATCAGCGAGGACGCTACTAACTATGGCTACACCTTC. The chain couples TRBV10-3 to TRBJ1-2; D is unclear. Trimming took off 6 bases at V and 0 bases at J, with 11 bases between the two ends. CDR1 and CDR2 from the germline V gene are ENHRY and SYGVKD. The CDR3 is made up of 14 amino acids.

CDR3 amino acids: CASSLLLVKEQYF. In nucleotides, the CDR3 is TGTGCCAGCAGTCTCTTACTAGTGAAGGAGCAGTACTTC. V and J are TRBV12-3 or TRBV12-4 and TRBJ2-7, with a tentative D call TRBD2 (5 bases). CDR3 length equals 13 residues. V lost 5 bases to trimming and J lost 7 bases, with 15 bases between them.

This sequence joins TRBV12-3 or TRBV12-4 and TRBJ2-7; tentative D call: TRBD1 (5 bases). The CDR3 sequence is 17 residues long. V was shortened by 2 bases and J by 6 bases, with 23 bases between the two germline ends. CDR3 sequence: CASSLSERPKGKSEQYF. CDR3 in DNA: TGTGCCAGCAGTTTATCGGAGAGGCCCAAGGGGAAGAGCGAGCAGTACTTC.

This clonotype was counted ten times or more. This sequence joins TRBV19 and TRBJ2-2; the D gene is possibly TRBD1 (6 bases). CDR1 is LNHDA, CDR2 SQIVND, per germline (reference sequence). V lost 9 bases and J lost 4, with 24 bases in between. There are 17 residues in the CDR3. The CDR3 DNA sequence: TGTGCCAGCCAATTTCCGTCCGGGACAACCGGCACCGGGGAGCTGTTTTTT. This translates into CASQFPSGTTGTGELFF.

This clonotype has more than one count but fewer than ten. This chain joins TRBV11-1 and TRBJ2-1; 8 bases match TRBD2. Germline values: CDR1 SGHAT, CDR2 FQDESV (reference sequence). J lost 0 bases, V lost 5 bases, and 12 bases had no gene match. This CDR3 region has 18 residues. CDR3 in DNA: TGTGCCAGCAGCCTTAGCGGGATAAGGTTAATCTCCTACAATGAGCAGTTCTTC. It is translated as CASSLSGIRLISYNEQFF.

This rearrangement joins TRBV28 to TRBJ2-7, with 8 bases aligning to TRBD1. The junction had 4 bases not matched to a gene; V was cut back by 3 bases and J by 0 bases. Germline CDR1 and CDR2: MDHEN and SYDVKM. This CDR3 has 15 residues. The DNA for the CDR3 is TGTGCCAGCAGTTTCCCCGACAGGGGCTCCTACGAGCAGTACTTC. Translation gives CASSFPDRGSYEQYF.

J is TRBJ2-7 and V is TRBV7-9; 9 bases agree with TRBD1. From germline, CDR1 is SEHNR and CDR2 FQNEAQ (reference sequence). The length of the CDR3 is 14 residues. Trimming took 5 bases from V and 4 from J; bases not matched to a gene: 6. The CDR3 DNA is TGTGCCAGCAGCACAGCCGGGACAGGGTACGAGCAGTACTTC. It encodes CASSTAGTGYEQYF.

In nucleotides, the CDR3 is TGCAGTGCCAGGGTCCCGACAGGGGTTCCAGATACGCAGTATTTT. Translation gives CSARVPTGVPDTQYF. The V call is TRBV20-1, the J call TRBJ2-3; 8 positions match TRBD1. J lost 4 bases, V lost 6 bases, and 12 bases had no gene match. The CDR3 is 15 residues long. The germline gives CDR1 DFQATT, CDR2 SNEGSKA (reference sequence).

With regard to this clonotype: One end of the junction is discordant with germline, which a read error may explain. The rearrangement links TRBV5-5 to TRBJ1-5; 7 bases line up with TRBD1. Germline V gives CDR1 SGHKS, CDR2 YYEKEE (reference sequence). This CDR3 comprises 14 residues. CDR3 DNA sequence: TGTGTCAGCAGCCGACAGGGAGGCAATCAGCCCCAGCATTTT. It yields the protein CVSSRQGGNQPQHF.

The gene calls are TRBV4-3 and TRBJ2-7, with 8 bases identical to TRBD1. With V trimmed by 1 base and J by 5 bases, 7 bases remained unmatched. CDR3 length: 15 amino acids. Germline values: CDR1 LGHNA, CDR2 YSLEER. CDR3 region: CASSQVGGRGHEQYF. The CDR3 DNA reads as TGCGCCAGCAGCCAAGTGGGGGGCAGGGGGCACGAGCAGTACTTC.

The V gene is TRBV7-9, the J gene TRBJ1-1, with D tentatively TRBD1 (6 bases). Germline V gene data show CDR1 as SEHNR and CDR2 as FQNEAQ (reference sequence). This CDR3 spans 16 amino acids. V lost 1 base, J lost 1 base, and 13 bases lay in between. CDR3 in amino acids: CASSLGGAGPNTEAFF. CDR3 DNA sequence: TGTGCCAGCAGCTTAGGGGGGGCGGGGCCGAACACTGAAGCTTTCTTT.